These 20 T cell receptor beta chains were sequenced from one sample in a study of a mutant IDH1 vaccine in newly diagnosed glioma. Here immunoSEQ multiplex PCR was the method, and the copy in TCRdb shows in-frame clones only, minus some. This sample yields some 35,000 clones, of which 75% are seen a single time; more than 7% belongs to the top ten. Time point in this sample: week 47, end of study. Doses comprised 300 ug of mutant IDH1 20-mer peptide each, plus topical imiquimod. What these receptors recognize is not known. Sequences were derived from PBMCs, sampled from a glioma patient whose treatment included an IDH1 peptide vaccine. The receptors were sampled from a man aged 35 to 55 with glioma.

By share, this clone ranks as medium-sized (0.01 to 0.1%). This chain links TRBV9 with TRBJ2-3; 11 bases align to TRBD2. V shed 0 bases, J shed 12 bases, and the junction held 6 bases outside the gene matches. The V gene's germline CDR1 is SGDLS and CDR2 YYNGEE. This CDR3 has 14 residues. The CDR3 loop is CASSVEPGLAAQYF. The CDR3 DNA sequence: TGTGCCAGCAGCGTAGAGCCGGGACTAGCGGCACAGTATTTT.

This clone has just a few counts. This chain connects TRBV2 to TRBJ1-1; TRBD1 matches 8 bases. The V gene's germline CDR1 is SNHLY and CDR2 FYNNEI. The J segment lost 2 bases and the V segment lost 5 bases, leaving 7 bases of the junction unmatched. This CDR3 has 15 amino acids. The DNA of the CDR3 is TGTGCCAGCAGTACAAAGGACAGGGCTAACACTGAAGCTTTCTTT. This translates into CASSTKDRANTEAFF.

The V gene is TRBV30, the J gene TRBJ2-7; TRBD2 matches at 12 bases. There are 13 residues in the CDR3. Germline CDR1 reads GTSNPN; CDR2 reads SVGIG (reference sequence). V shed 5 bases and J 6 bases; nucleotides not matched to a gene: 5. This CDR3 reads CAWATSGSGEQYV. CDR3 nucleotides: TGTGCCTGGGCGACTAGCGGGAGTGGCGAGCAGTACGTC.

This clone was found a few times. The CDR3 DNA sequence: TGTGCCAGCAGTGCCGGGACACCCGACTATGGCTACACCTTC. Translating gives CASSAGTPDYGYTF. The chain joins TRBV6-4 to TRBJ1-2; TRBD1 is a possible D gene (6 bases). The CDR3 runs to 14 residues. The ends were cut back, 4 bases at V and 3 bases at J, with 12 bases in the middle. Per germline, CDR1 MRHNA and CDR2 SNTAGT.

DNA for the CDR3: TGTGCTAGTGAGAGAAGCGGATTTAGCACAGATACGCAGTATTTT. This codes for CASERSGFSTDTQYF. The rearrangement uses TRBV12-5 and TRBJ2-3; D is perhaps TRBD2 (5 bases). Per germline, CDR1 LGHNT and CDR2 FRNRAP. The CDR3 totals 15 residues. The V gene lost 7 bases and the J gene lost 0 bases, with 14 bases spanning the gap.

The chain is built from TRBV19 and TRBJ1-4; D is possibly TRBD1 (5 bases). This CDR3 comprises 15 residues. CDR1 and CDR2 from the germline V gene are LNHDA and SQIVND (reference sequence). Trimming removed 6 bases at V and 7 bases at J, with 18 bases between. CDR3 in DNA: TGTGCCAGTAGCCCCACGCGGGACGAGCTTGAAAAACTGTTTTTT. This encodes CASSPTRDELEKLFF.

The chain employs TRBV6-5 and TRBJ1-1; D is unclear. Looked up from germline, CDR1 is MNHEY and CDR2 is SVGAGI. The V end lost 4 bases, the J end lost 6 bases, and 9 bases lay between the germline ends. This CDR3 is 12 amino acids long. The CDR3 here is CASSSHTSEAFF. The CDR3 DNA follows: TGTGCCAGCAGTTCTCACACCTCTGAAGCTTTCTTT.

V and J are TRBV5-6 and TRBJ2-2; D unresolved. In germline, CDR1 is SGHDT, CDR2 YYEEEE. The CDR3 contains 13 residues. Trimming took off 2 bases at V and 4 bases at J, with 6 bases between the two ends. This chain's CDR3 is CASSFALTGELFF. CDR3 bases: TGTGCCAGCAGCTTTGCCCTCACCGGGGAGCTGTTTTTT.

The V gene is TRBV19, the J gene TRBJ2-1; D call uncertain. V lost 3 bases, J lost 10 bases, and 10 bases lay in between. The V gene's germline CDR1 is LNHDA and CDR2 SQIVND (reference sequence). There are 12 residues in the CDR3. This chain's CDR3 is CASSMRPREQFF. In DNA form, the CDR3 reads TGTGCCAGTAGTATGAGGCCCAGAGAGCAGTTCTTC. The full variable domain, completed using reference TRBV19 and TRBJ2-1, is DGGITQSPKYLFRKEGQNVTLSCEQNLNHDAMYWYRQDPGQGLRLIYYSQIVNDFQKGDIAEGYSVSREKKESFPLTVTSAQKNPTAFYLCASSMRPREQFFGPGTRLTVL.

The chain uses TRBV1 and TRBJ2-1. TRBV1 is classified as a pseudogene. This CDR3 comprises 14 residues. The CDR3: CTSLPNPQGDEQFF. The CDR3 DNA is TGCACCAGCCTACCGAACCCCCAGGGAGATGAGCAGTTCTTC.

This clone has just one count. The chain couples TRBV7-2 to TRBJ1-3; no definite D call. Germline lookup yields CDR1 SGHTA and CDR2 FQGNSA. This CDR3 region has 15 residues. The V and J ends lost 4 bases and 0 bases respectively, with 10 bases between them. The CDR3 bases are TGTGCCAGCAGCTCTCCAGCTACCTCTGGAAACACCATATATTTT. This sequence encodes CASSSPATSGNTIYF.

The genes are TRBV20-1 and TRBJ1-2, with a tentative D call TRBD1 (5 bases). Germline V gene data show CDR1 as DFQATT and CDR2 as SNEGSKA (reference sequence). The CDR3 runs 8 residues. CDR3 coding DNA: TGCATTGGGGACGGCTACACCTTC. This gives the protein CIGDGYTF.

This chain connects TRBV6-5 to TRBJ2-1; D is perhaps TRBD1 or TRBD2 (5 bases each). The V end lost 4 bases, the J end lost 10 bases, and 20 bases lay between the germline ends. CDR1 MNHEY and CDR2 SVGAGI come from the germline V gene. CDR3 size: 15 residues. The DNA for the CDR3 is TGTGCCAGCAGTTCTACCGGGCCTTCGAGGGACGAGCAGTTCTTC. This codes for CASSSTGPSRDEQFF.

The V gene is TRBV2, the J gene TRBJ1-5, with D tentatively TRBD1 (5 bases). Trimming shortened V by 4 bases and J by 2 bases, and 12 bases separated the two germline ends. The CDR3 is 15 amino acids. Germline CDR1 and CDR2: SNHLY and FYNNEI. The chain's CDR3 is CASSVQGTGNQPQHF. CDR3 coding DNA: TGTGCCAGCAGTGTGCAGGGTACGGGCAATCAGCCCCAGCATTTT.

The J gene is TRBJ2-7, the V gene TRBV28, with 8 bases identical to TRBD2. The CDR3 is 14 residues long. Germline V lookup: CDR1 MDHEN, CDR2 SYDVKM. V was clipped by 5 bases and J by 1 base; unmatched bases: 4. The chain's CDR3 is CASSKRESSYEQYV. CDR3 coding DNA: TGTGCCAGCAGTAAGCGGGAGAGTTCCTACGAGCAGTACGTC.

V usage is TRBV18 and J usage is TRBJ2-1; D uncertain. Looked up from germline, CDR1 is KGHSH and CDR2 is LQKENI. The CDR3 consists of 14 residues. Trimming left V 0 bases short and J 4 bases short, with 7 bases between. The CDR3 spells CASSPPNDYNEQFF. The CDR3 DNA sequence: TGTGCCAGCTCACCACCGAACGATTACAATGAGCAGTTCTTC.

This chain links TRBV2 with TRBJ2-2; no clear D. In germline, CDR1 is SNHLY, CDR2 FYNNEI. V dropped 7 bases and J dropped 1 base, with 7 bases sitting between them. The CDR3 covers 13 residues. The CDR3, as DNA: TGTGCCAGCATGGAAGGGAACACCGGGGAGCTGTTTTTT. It encodes CASMEGNTGELFF.

V gene TRBV5-6 combines with J gene TRBJ2-3; D may be TRBD1 (7 bases). The CDR3 runs 15 residues. Germline CDR1 reads SGHDT; CDR2 reads YYEEEE. V lost 5 bases to trimming and J lost 2 bases, with 15 bases between them. The CDR3: CASRARGAFTDTQYF. CDR3 bases: TGTGCCAGCAGAGCCAGGGGGGCCTTCACAGATACGCAGTATTTT.

In DNA, the CDR3 is TGTGCCAGTATCGAAGACAGGGGGTACACCGGGGAGCTGTTTTTT. As protein: CASIEDRGYTGELFF. This chain links TRBV19 with TRBJ2-2; 9 nucleotides align to TRBD1. Trimming cost V 7 bases and J 3 bases; bases outside gene matches: 6. CDR1 and CDR2 (germline): LNHDA, SQIVND (reference sequence). The CDR3 length is 15 residues.

The gene calls are TRBV5-4 and TRBJ1-1, with D unclear. The CDR3 sequence is 15 residues long. CDR1 and CDR2 from the germline V gene are SGHNT and YYREEE (reference sequence). Trimming left V 0 bases short and J 2 bases short, with 11 bases between. The CDR3 region is CASSLAGRSNTEAFF. For the CDR3, the DNA is TGTGCCAGCAGCTTGGCCGGGAGGAGCAACACTGAAGCTTTCTTT. Full variable domain (missing parts from reference TRBV5-4 and TRBJ1-1): ETGVTQSPTHLIKTRGQQVTLRCSSQSGHNTVSWYQQALGQGPQFIFQYYREEENGRGNFPPRFSGLQFPNYSSELNVNALELDDSALYLCASSLAGRSNTEAFFGQGTRLTVV.